Listed here is a single T cell receptor (beta chain). The antigen this receptor binds is unknown. No per-base quality is available; no much larger clone lies one base away. Genomic DNA was isolated from the sorted cells so that the TCRbeta CDR3 region could be sequenced. TCRbeta CDR3 regions were sequenced using the immunoSEQ Assay. TCRdb holds this immuneACCESS table with in-frame rearrangements only. Some clones are missing; in checked studies, unresolved V genes explain under half, and the rest has no known cause. This sample is represented by fewer than 30,000 clones; 88% of them were singletons. The ten largest clones represent roughly a third of the sample. The trial excluded patients who had a history of autoimmune disease or were on systemic immunosuppression. Peripheral blood for TCR sequencing was drawn from every dose cohort at baseline, at cycle 4 day 1 and at cycle 7 day 1. Samples came from an open-label, multicenter, first-in-human phase I dose-escalation trial of ivuxolimab. Adults with locally advanced or metastatic melanoma, renal cell carcinoma, hepatocellular carcinoma or head and neck squamous cell carcinoma were enrolled in the trial. Before TCR sequencing, CD4+ and CD8+ T cells were separately sorted from peripheral blood.

The data stem from a study of OX40 agonist ivuxolimab in advanced cancers. As for the study more broadly: The costimulatory receptor OX40 (CD134) was targeted by ivuxolimab, a fully human IgG2 agonistic monoclonal antibody. In the dose-escalation cohort, 82.7% of patients were male, and the mean age was around 60 years, with a range of about 23 to 85. Patients were allowed to have had prior anti-PD-1, anti-PD-L1 or anti-CTLA-4 therapy, and 30% to 40% of the dose-escalation patients had been treated with checkpoint inhibitors. Among the approximately 50 dose-escalation patients, about 20 had hepatocellular carcinoma, about 15 melanoma, 9 renal cell carcinoma and 9 head and neck cancer. Partial responses were achieved by three dose-escalation patients, of whom one had hepatocellular carcinoma and two had cutaneous melanoma. Intravenous ivuxolimab was administered to patients every 2 weeks at six dose levels: 0.01, 0.1, 0.3, 1.5, 3 and 10 mg/kg. The monotherapy dose-escalation portion (N of about 50 patients) of the phase I ivuxolimab trial is reported in the paper. The purpose of peripheral TCRbeta sequencing was to test whether ivuxolimab changed TCR sequence diversity and led to clonal T-cell expansion.

In the germline V gene, CDR1 corresponds to ENHRY and CDR2 to SYGVKD. The CDR3 runs 20 amino acids, cysteine and phenylalanine included. The entry retains the CDR3 DNA only, 60 bases that are in frame from base 1. Here V drops 6 bases and J drops 2 bases, and the junction holds 14 bases not matched to any gene. Findings and caveats that apply to the study as a whole: Low levels of normalized T-cell clonal expansion were also shown by some nonresponding patients. After ivuxolimab, CD8+ T cells had more expanded clones than CD4+ T cells on average. The antigen specificity of the peripheral T cells that underwent clonal expansion was not determined. In partial responders in the 0.1-3.0 mg/kg groups, normalized peripheral clonal expansion was found to be among the lowest, especially among CD8+ T cells. Clonal expansion of both CD4+ and CD8+ blood T cells was observed from baseline to week 6 at doses 0.1 to 3.0 mg/kg.

Specimen: CD4+ or CD8+ T cells sorted from blood, collected in a trial of the OX40 agonist ivuxolimab. The TCR was taken from an adult with an advanced solid tumor such as melanoma, head and neck, liver or kidney cancer. This chain is built from TRBV10-3 and TRBJ2-1, with 15 bases aligning to TRBD2. The base sequence is TGTGCCATCAGCTCGCAAACGGGACTAGCGGGAGGTTACACCTACAATGAGCAGTTCTTC. This gives the protein CAISSQTGLAGGYTYNEQFF.